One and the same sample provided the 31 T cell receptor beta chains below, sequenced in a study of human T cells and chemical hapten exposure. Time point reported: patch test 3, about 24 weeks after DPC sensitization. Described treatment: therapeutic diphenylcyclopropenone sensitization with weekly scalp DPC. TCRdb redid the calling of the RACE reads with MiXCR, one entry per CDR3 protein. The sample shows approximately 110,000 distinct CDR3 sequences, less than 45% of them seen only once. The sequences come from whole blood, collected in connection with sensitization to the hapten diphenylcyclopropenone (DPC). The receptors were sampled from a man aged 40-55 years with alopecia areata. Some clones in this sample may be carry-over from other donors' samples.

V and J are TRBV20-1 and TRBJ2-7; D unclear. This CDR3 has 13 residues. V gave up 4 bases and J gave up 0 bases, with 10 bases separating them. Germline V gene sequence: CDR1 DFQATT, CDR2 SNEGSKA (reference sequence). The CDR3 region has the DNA TGCAGTGCTACTTGGATGGGCTCCTACGAGCAGTACTTC. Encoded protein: CSATWMGSYEQYF.

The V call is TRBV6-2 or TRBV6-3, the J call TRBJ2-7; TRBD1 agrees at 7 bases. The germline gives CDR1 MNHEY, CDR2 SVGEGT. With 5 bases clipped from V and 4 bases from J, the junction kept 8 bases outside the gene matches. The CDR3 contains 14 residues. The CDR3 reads CASSTADREYEQYF. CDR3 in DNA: TGTGCCAGCAGTACCGCAGACAGGGAGTACGAGCAGTACTTC.

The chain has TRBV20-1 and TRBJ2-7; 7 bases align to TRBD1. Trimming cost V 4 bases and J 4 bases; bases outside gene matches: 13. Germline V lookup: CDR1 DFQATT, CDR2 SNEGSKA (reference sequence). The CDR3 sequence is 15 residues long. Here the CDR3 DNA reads TGCAGTGCTATGCGACAGGGAAGAAGAAGTTACGAGCAGTACTTC. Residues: CSAMRQGRRSYEQYF.

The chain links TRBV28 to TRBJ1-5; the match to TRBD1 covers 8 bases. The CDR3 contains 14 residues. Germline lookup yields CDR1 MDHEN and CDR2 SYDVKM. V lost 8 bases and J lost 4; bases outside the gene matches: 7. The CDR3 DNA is TGTGCCAGCTTACAGGGGGGGGCGAATCAGCCCCAGCATTTT. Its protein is CASLQGGANQPQHF.

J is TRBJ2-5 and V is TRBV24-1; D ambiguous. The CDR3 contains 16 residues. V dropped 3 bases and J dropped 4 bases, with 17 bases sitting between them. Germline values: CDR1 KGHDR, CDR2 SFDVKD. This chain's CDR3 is CATSDPTDAARETQYF. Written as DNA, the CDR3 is TGTGCCACCAGTGATCCCACGGATGCCGCCCGAGAGACCCAGTACTTC.

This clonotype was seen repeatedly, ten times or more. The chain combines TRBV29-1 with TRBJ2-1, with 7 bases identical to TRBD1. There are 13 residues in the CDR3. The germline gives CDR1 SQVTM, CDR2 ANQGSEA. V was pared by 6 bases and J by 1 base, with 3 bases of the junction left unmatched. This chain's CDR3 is CSVRDSSYNEQFF. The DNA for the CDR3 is TGCAGCGTCCGGGACAGTTCCTACAATGAGCAGTTCTTC.

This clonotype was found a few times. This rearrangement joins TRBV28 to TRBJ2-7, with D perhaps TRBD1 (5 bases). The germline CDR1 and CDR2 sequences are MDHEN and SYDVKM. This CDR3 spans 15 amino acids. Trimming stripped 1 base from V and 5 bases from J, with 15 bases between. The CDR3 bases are TGTGCCAGCAGTTTATTTGAGCCAGGGTTCAACGAGCAGTACTTC. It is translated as CASSLFEPGFNEQYF.

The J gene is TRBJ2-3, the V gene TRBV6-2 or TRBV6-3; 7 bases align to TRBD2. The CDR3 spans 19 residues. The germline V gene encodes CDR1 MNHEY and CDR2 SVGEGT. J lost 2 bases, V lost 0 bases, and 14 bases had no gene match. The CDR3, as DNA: TGTGCCAGCAGTTACTCGATAGGTTCGCGGGAGACTTACACAGATACGCAGTATTTT. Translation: CASSYSIGSRETYTDTQYF.

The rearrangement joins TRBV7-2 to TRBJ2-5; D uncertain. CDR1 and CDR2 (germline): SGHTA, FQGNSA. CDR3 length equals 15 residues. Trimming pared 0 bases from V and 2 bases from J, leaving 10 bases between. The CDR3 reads CASSLASGTQETQYF. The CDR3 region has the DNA TGTGCCAGCAGCTTAGCGTCAGGTACTCAAGAGACCCAGTACTTC. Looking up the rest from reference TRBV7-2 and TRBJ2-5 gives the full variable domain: GAGVSQSPSNKVTEKGKDVELRCDPISGHTALYWYRQSLGQGLEFLIYFQGNSAPDKSGLPSDRFSAERTGGSVSTLTIQRTQQEDSAVYLCASSLASGTQETQYFGPGTRLLVL.

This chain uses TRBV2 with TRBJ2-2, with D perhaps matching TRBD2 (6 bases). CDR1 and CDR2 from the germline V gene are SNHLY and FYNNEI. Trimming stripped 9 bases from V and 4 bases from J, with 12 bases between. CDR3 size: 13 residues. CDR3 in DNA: TGTGCCAGTCATGAGGAGGGCACCGGGGAGCTGTTTTTT. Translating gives CASHEEGTGELFF.

The CDR3 spells CATSAPGRSYNEQFF. In DNA form, the CDR3 reads TGTGCCACCAGTGCCCCAGGGCGCTCCTACAATGAGCAGTTCTTC. This chain uses TRBV24-1 with TRBJ2-1; TRBD1 might be the D (5 bases). Per the germline V gene, CDR1 is KGHDR and CDR2 is SFDVKD. The V end was cut by 5 bases, the J end by 0 bases, with 10 bases between. The CDR3 has 15 residues.

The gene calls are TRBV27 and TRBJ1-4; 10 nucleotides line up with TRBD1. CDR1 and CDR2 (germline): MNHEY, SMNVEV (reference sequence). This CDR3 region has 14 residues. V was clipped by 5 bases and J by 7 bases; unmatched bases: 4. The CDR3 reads CASSPDRGREKLFF. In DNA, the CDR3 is TGTGCCAGCAGTCCCGACAGGGGGCGTGAAAAACTGTTTTTT.

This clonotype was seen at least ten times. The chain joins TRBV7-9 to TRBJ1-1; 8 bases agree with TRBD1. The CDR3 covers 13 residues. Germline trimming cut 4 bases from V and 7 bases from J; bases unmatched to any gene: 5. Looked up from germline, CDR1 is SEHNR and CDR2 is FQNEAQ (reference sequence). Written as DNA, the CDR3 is TGTGCCAGCAGCTCCCAGGGGGCTGGTGAAGCTTTCTTT. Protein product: CASSSQGAGEAFF.

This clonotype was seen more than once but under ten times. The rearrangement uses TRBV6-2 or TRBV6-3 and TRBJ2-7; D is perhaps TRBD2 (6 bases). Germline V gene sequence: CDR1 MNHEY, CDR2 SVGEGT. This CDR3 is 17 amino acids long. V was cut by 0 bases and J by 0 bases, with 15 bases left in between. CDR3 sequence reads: CASSYSHSGASSYEQYF. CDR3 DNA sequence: TGTGCCAGCAGTTACTCCCATAGCGGAGCTAGCTCCTACGAGCAGTACTTC.

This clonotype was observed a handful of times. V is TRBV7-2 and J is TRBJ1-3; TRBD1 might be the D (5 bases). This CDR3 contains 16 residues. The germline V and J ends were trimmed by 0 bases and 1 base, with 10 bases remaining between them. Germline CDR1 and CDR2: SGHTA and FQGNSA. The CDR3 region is CASSLAEGASGNTIYF. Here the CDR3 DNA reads TGTGCCAGCAGCTTAGCTGAAGGGGCTTCTGGAAACACCATATATTTT.

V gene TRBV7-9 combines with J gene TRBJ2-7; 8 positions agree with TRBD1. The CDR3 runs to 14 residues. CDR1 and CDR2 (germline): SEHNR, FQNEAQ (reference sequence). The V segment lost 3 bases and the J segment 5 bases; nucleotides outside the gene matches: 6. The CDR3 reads CASSLTGVVDEQYF. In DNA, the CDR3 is TGTGCCAGCAGCTTGACAGGGGTGGTGGACGAGCAGTACTTC. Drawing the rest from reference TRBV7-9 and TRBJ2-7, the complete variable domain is DTGVSQNPRHKITKRGQNVTFRCDPISEHNRLYWYRQTLGQGPEFLTYFQNEAQLEKSRLLSDRFSAERPKGSFSTLEIQRTEQGDSAMYLCASSLTGVVDEQYFGPGTRLTVT.

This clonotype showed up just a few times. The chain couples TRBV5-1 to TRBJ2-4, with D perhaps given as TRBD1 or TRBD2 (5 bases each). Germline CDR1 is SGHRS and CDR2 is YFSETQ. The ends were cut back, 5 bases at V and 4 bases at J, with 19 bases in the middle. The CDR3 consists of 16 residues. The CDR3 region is CASSTGTTAGKNIQYF. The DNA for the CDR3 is TGCGCCAGCAGTACGGGGACCACGGCTGGAAAAAACATTCAGTACTTC.

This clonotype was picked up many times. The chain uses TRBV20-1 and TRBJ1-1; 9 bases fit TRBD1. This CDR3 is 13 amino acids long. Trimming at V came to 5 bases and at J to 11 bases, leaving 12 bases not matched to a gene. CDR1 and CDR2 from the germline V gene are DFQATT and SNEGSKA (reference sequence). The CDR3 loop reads CSAAGQGFRIAFF. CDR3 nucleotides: TGCAGTGCTGCGGGACAGGGATTTCGGATTGCTTTCTTT.

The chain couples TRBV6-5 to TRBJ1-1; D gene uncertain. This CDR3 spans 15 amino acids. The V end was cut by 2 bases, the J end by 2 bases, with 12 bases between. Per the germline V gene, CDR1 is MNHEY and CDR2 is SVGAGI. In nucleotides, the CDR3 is TGTGCCAGCAGTTACGGCGGCAGCGCAAACACTGAAGCTTTCTTT. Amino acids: CASSYGGSANTEAFF.

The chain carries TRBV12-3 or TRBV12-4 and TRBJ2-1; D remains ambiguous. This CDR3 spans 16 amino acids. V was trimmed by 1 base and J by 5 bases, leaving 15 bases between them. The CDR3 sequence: CASSLGKLGYNNEQFF. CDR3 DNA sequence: TGTGCCAGCAGTTTAGGGAAGCTAGGGTATAACAATGAGCAGTTCTTC.

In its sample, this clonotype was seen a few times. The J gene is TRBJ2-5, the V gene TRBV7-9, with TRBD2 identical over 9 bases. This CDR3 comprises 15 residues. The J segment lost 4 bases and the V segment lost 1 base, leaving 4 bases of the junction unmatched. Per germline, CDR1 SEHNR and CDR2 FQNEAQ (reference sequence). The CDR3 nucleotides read TGTGCCAGCAGCTTAGTTCCAGCGGGAGGAGAGACCCAGTACTTC. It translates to CASSLVPAGGETQYF.

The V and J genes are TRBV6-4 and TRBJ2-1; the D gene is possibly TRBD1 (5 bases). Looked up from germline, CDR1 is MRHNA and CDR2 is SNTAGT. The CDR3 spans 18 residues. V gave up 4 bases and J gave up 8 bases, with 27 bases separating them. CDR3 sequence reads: CASSARENTLYMDDEQFF. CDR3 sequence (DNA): TGTGCCAGCAGTGCCAGGGAAAACACCCTTTATATGGACGATGAGCAGTTCTTC.

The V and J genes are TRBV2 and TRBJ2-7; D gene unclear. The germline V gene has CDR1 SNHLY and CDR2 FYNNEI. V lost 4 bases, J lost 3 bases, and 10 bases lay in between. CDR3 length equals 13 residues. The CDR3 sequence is CASSGNSFYEQYV. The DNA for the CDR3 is TGTGCCAGCAGTGGGAACAGCTTCTACGAGCAGTACGTC.

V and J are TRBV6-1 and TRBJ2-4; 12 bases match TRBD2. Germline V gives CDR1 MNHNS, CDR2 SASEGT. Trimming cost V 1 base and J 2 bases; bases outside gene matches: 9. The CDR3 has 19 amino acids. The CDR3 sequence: CASSEDQLAGGGTKNIQYF. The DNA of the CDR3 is TGTGCCAGCAGTGAAGATCAACTAGCGGGAGGAGGAACCAAAAACATTCAGTACTTC.

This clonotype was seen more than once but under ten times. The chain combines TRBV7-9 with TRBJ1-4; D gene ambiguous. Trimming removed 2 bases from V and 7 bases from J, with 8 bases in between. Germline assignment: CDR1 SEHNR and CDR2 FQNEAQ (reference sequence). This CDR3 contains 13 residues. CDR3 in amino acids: CASSLLSREKLFF. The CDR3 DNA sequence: TGTGCCAGCAGCTTATTATCCCGTGAAAAACTGTTTTTT.

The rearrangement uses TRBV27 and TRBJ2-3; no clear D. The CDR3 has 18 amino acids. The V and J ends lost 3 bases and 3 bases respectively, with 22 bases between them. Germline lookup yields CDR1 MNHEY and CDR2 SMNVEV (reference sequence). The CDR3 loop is CASSLSPSPERWTDTQYF. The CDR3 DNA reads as TGTGCCAGCAGTTTGTCCCCCTCTCCAGAACGGTGGACAGATACGCAGTATTTT.

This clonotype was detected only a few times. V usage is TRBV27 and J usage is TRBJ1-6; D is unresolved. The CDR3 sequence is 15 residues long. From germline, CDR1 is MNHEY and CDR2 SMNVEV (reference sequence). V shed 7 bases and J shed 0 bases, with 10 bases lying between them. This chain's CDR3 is CASNTVSSYNSPLHF. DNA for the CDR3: TGTGCCAGCAATACGGTTAGCTCCTATAATTCACCCCTCCACTTT.

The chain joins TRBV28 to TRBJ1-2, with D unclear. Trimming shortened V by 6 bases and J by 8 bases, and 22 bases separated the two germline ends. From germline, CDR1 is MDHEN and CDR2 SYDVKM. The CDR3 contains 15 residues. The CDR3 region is CASRPGSGVEEGYTF. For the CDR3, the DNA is TGTGCCAGCAGGCCCGGATCCGGGGTAGAAGAGGGCTACACCTTC.

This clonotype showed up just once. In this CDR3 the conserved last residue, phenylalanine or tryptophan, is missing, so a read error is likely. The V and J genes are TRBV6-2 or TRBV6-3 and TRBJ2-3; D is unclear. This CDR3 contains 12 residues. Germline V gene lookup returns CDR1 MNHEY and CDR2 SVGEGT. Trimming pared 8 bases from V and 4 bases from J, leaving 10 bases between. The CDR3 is CASRTGSDTQYL. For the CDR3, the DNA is TGTGCCAGCCGGACGGGTTCAGATACGCAGTATCTT.

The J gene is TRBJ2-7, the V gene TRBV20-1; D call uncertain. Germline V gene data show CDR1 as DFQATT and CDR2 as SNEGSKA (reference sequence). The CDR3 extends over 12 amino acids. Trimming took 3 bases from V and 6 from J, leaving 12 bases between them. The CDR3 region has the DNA TGCAGTGCTAGTAAGGCCGTGGGCGAGCAGTACGTC. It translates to CSASKAVGEQYV.

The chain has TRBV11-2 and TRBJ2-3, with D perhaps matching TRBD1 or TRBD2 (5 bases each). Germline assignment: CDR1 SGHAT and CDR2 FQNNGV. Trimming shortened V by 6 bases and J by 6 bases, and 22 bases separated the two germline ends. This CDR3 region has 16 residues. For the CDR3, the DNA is TGTGCCAGCAGTCGCAATCGGGGCACCCCGTCCGATACGCAGTATTTT. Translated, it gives CASSRNRGTPSDTQYF.